These 23 T cell receptor beta chains were all obtained from the same sample, sequenced in a study of blood T cell repertoires in COVID-19. The repertoire was sequenced with immunoSEQ multiplex PCR; TCRdb's copy has only in-frame clones and lacks some. The sample gives approximately 300,000 clones, roughly 85% of which show up once; 1.5% to 2% is in the top ten. The specimen was PBMCs or T cells enriched from blood (not recorded which). Receptors were obtained from a woman in her twenties or thirties who had been exposed to COVID-19.

The chain has TRBV5-4 and TRBJ1-2; possibly TRBD1 for D (6 bases). CDR1 and CDR2 from the germline V gene are SGHNT and YYREEE (reference sequence). CDR3 length: 14 amino acids. Trimming shortened V by 4 bases and J by 3 bases, and 13 bases separated the two germline ends. The CDR3 region is CASSVQGQDYGYTF. In DNA, the CDR3 is TGTGCCAGCAGCGTTCAGGGGCAGGACTATGGCTACACCTTC.

The V call is TRBV18, the J call TRBJ1-5, with TRBD1 identical over 11 bases. This CDR3 region has 20 residues. V dropped 1 base and J dropped 0; count of bases not matched to a gene: 11. In germline, CDR1 is KGHSH, CDR2 LQKENI. The CDR3 loop reads CASSPQRGQGAQYSNQPQHF. CDR3 sequence (DNA): TGTGCCAGCTCACCACAGCGAGGACAGGGGGCCCAATATAGCAATCAGCCCCAGCATTTT.

The chain has TRBV6-1 and TRBJ2-1, with D tentatively TRBD1 (6 bases). There are 17 residues in the CDR3. Germline loops: CDR1 MNHNS, CDR2 SASEGT. With 4 bases removed from V and 6 bases from J, the gap between germline ends came to 22 bases. The chain's CDR3 is CASSVHGTTGTINEQFF. CDR3 nucleotide sequence: TGTGCCAGCAGTGTTCACGGGACAACGGGAACTATCAATGAGCAGTTCTTC.

This clone occurred once. This chain joins TRBV6-5 and TRBJ1-2, with a possible D match to TRBD1 (5 bases). Germline values: CDR1 MNHEY, CDR2 SVGAGI. V was trimmed by 2 bases and J by 8 bases, leaving 9 bases between them. This CDR3 region has 12 residues. CDR3: CASSYKSGGYTF. Here the CDR3 DNA reads TGTGCCAGCAGTTACAAGTCAGGGGGCTACACCTTC.

The chain combines TRBV2 with TRBJ2-5; TRBD2 agrees at 8 bases. The germline CDR1 and CDR2 sequences are SNHLY and FYNNEI. The CDR3 is made up of 15 amino acids. V lost 6 bases and J lost 1; bases outside the gene matches: 7. Here the CDR3 DNA reads TGTGCCAGCAGGGCAGCACTAGCGGTCCAAGAGACCCAGTACTTC. Its protein is CASRAALAVQETQYF.

The gene calls are TRBV28 and TRBJ1-2, with a possible D match to TRBD1 (6 bases). V was clipped by 2 bases and J by 2 bases, with 6 bases between them. Germline lookup yields CDR1 MDHEN and CDR2 SYDVKM. This CDR3 spans 13 amino acids. As DNA, the CDR3 is TGTGCCAGCAGTTTAGGGACAAACTATGGCTACACCTTC. Protein product: CASSLGTNYGYTF.

The J gene is TRBJ2-7, the V gene TRBV28; D is ambiguous. The CDR3 sequence is 13 residues long. The V gene's germline CDR1 is MDHEN and CDR2 SYDVKM. Trimming left V 4 bases short and J 2 bases short, with 9 bases between. The CDR3, as DNA: TGTGCCAGCAGTTCCGAGGTCCCCTACGAGCAGTACTTC. Protein: CASSSEVPYEQYF.

CDR3 nucleotides: TGTGCCAGCTCACTAGTGGACACCCAAGAGACCCAGTACTTC. Protein: CASSLVDTQETQYF. V usage is TRBV18 and J usage is TRBJ2-5, with D tentatively TRBD1 (5 bases). Trimming pared 4 bases from V and 1 base from J, leaving 10 bases between. Looked up from germline, CDR1 is KGHSH and CDR2 is LQKENI. There are 14 residues in the CDR3.

V and J are TRBV19 and TRBJ2-3; TRBD2 agrees at 9 bases. V dropped 5 bases and J dropped 1; count of bases not matched to a gene: 10. This CDR3 contains 17 residues. In germline, CDR1 is LNHDA, CDR2 SQIVND (reference sequence). The CDR3 loop is CASSFLTSGYRTDTQYF. In DNA, the CDR3 is TGTGCCAGTAGTTTCCTGACTAGCGGATACCGCACAGATACGCAGTATTTT.

The chain combines TRBV6-5 with TRBJ1-2, with TRBD1 matching over 7 bases. The CDR3 sequence is 14 residues long. Germline assignment: CDR1 MNHEY and CDR2 SVGAGI. J gave up 3 bases and V 6 bases, and 7 bases lay outside the gene matches. In nucleotides, the CDR3 is TGTGCCAGCAGAGACAGGGTGGGGGACTATGGCTACACCTTC. Protein product: CASRDRVGDYGYTF.

This chain uses TRBV3-1 (or the pseudogene TRBV3-2) with TRBJ2-7; TRBD1 matches 9 bases. V gave up 3 bases and J gave up 7 bases; unmatched junction bases: 10. Germline CDR1 LGHDT, CDR2 YNNKEL (reference sequence). There are 15 residues in the CDR3. CDR3 sequence: CASSHPGTGMLEQYF. The CDR3 DNA reads as TGTGCCAGCAGCCATCCCGGGACAGGGATGTTAGAGCAGTACTTC.

V gene TRBV18 combines with J gene TRBJ2-7; the D gene is possibly TRBD1 (5 bases). Germline values: CDR1 KGHSH, CDR2 LQKENI. The V gene lost 3 bases and the J gene lost 3 bases, with 9 bases spanning the gap. The CDR3 has 13 residues. The CDR3 sequence is CASSPTQGYEQYF. The CDR3 DNA reads as TGTGCCAGCTCACCTACCCAGGGCTACGAGCAGTACTTC.

This rearrangement joins TRBV7-2 to TRBJ2-1; TRBD2 might be the D (7 bases). The CDR3 totals 15 residues. Germline V gives CDR1 SGHTA, CDR2 FQGNSA. Trimming shortened V by 5 bases and J by 10 bases, and 21 bases separated the two germline ends. In nucleotides, the CDR3 is TGTGCCAGCAGCCCTCTAGGGGGGGGGCGCGGGGAGCAGTTCTTC. Its protein is CASSPLGGGRGEQFF. Filled out from reference TRBV7-2 and TRBJ2-1, the complete variable domain reads GAGVSQSPSNKVTEKGKDVELRCDPISGHTALYWYRQSLGQGLEFLIYFQGNSAPDKSGLPSDRFSAERTGGSVSTLTIQRTQQEDSAVYLCASSPLGGGRGEQFFGPGTRLTVL.

Only one count was recorded for this clone. This chain joins TRBV14 and TRBJ2-6, with TRBD1 matching over 8 bases. Germline loops: CDR1 SGHDN, CDR2 FVKESK. This CDR3 contains 19 residues. V trimming: 2 bases; J trimming: 0 bases; junction bases outside the gene matches: 9. The CDR3 bases are TGTGCCAGCAGCCAAATTGGTGGACAGGGTGCCTCTGGGGCCAACGTCCTGACTTTC. This sequence encodes CASSQIGGQGASGANVLTF.

This chain connects TRBV7-9 to TRBJ2-5, with 10 bases matching TRBD2. CDR3 size: 18 residues. The V gene's germline CDR1 is SEHNR and CDR2 FQNEAQ (reference sequence). The ends lost 0 bases at V and 5 bases at J; junction bases unmatched: 12. The CDR3 loop reads CASSLARLAGALGETQYF. The DNA for the CDR3 is TGTGCCAGCAGCTTAGCGCGGCTAGCGGGAGCACTCGGGGAGACCCAGTACTTC. The full variable domain, completed using reference TRBV7-9 and TRBJ2-5, is DTGVSQNPRHKITKRGQNVTFRCDPISEHNRLYWYRQTLGQGPEFLTYFQNEAQLEKSRLLSDRFSAERPKGSFSTLEIQRTEQGDSAMYLCASSLARLAGALGETQYFGPGTRLLVL.

V and J are TRBV3-1 (or the pseudogene TRBV3-2) and TRBJ2-5; 7 nucleotides align to TRBD1. In germline, CDR1 is LGHDT, CDR2 YNNKEL (reference sequence). After removal of 2 bases from V and 4 bases from J, the junction contained 7 bases not matched to a gene. The CDR3 totals 15 residues. The CDR3 spells CASSQPDRAPETQYF. The CDR3 nucleotides are TGTGCCAGCAGCCAACCTGACAGGGCCCCAGAGACCCAGTACTTC.

The genes are TRBV28 and TRBJ1-6; the match to TRBD1 covers 7 bases. Trimming removed 9 bases from V and 7 bases from J; junction bases left unmatched: 6. This CDR3 has 13 amino acids. Germline-derived CDR1 and CDR2 are MDHEN and SYDVKM. The CDR3, as DNA: TGTGCCAGTTCAACAGGGGACAATTCACCCCTCCACTTT. Translating it yields CASSTGDNSPLHF.

The chain recombines TRBV6-2 or TRBV6-3 with TRBJ1-5, with a weak D call TRBD1 (5 bases). The CDR3 runs to 15 residues. CDR1 and CDR2 (germline): MNHEY, SVGEGT. Trimming pared 0 bases from V and 9 bases from J, leaving 15 bases between. DNA for the CDR3: TGTGCCAGCAGTTACTCAAAGGGCGGGGGTTCGCCCCAGCATTTT. It translates to CASSYSKGGGSPQHF.

This chain joins TRBV7-9 and TRBJ2-2; no clear D. V gave up 7 bases and J gave up 6 bases, with 9 bases separating them. CDR1 and CDR2 (germline): SEHNR, FQNEAQ (reference sequence). The CDR3 contains 12 residues. The CDR3 spells CASNPVAGELFF. In nucleotides, the CDR3 is TGTGCCAGCAACCCAGTCGCCGGGGAGCTGTTTTTT.

This clone was recorded a few times. The chain carries TRBV5-6 and TRBJ1-5; perhaps TRBD1 as D (6 bases). Per the germline V gene, CDR1 is SGHDT and CDR2 is YYEEEE. This CDR3 comprises 15 residues. The V end was cut by 4 bases, the J end by 5 bases, with 16 bases between. The CDR3 region is CASSRHSTGYQPQHF. DNA of the CDR3: TGTGCCAGCAGCCGACATTCAACAGGGTATCAGCCCCAGCATTTT.

J is TRBJ2-5 and V is TRBV10-2, with TRBD1 as a possible D gene (6 bases). This CDR3 contains 15 residues. The V end was cut by 4 bases, the J end by 1 base, with 13 bases between. Germline loops: CDR1 WSHSY, CDR2 SAAADI. The CDR3 DNA sequence: TGCGCCAGCAGTGGGGGGTCCAGGGGCCAAGAGACCCAGTACTTC. Amino acids: CASSGGSRGQETQYF.

The rearrangement joins TRBV18 to TRBJ1-3; D uncertain. Germline lookup yields CDR1 KGHSH and CDR2 LQKENI. Trimming removed 7 bases at V and 2 bases at J, with 6 bases between. The CDR3 contains 12 residues. Here the CDR3 DNA reads TGTGCCAGCTTAATTACTGGAAACACCATATATTTT. Its protein product is CASLITGNTIYF.

This chain links TRBV21-1 with TRBJ1-5. TRBV21-1 is described as a pseudogene. The CDR3 has 15 residues. CDR3 in amino acids: CASKFRGSCNQPQHF. The CDR3 nucleotides are TGTGCCAGCAAATTCCGGGGATCGTGCAATCAGCCCCAGCATTTT.